Each of the 27 T cell receptor beta chains below was sequenced from the same sample in a study of cytomegalovirus exposure and HLA in healthy donors. PCR involved 60 Vbeta and 13 Jbeta primers. The protocol was immunoSEQ multiplex PCR, while the TCRdb copy is restricted to in-frame clones and leaves out a portion. This sample has about 35,000 clones, with 80% found just once. The source material was PBMCs. The receptors shown here come from a male donor in good health and CMV-seronegative.

The chain combines TRBV30 with TRBJ1-5, with 7 bases identical to TRBD1. The CDR3 loop spans 13 amino acids. The germline CDR1 and CDR2 sequences are GTSNPN and SVGIG (reference sequence). V gave up 6 bases and J gave up 3 bases; unmatched junction bases: 5. CDR3 in amino acids: CACNRGSNQPQHF. The CDR3 coding sequence is TGTGCCTGCAACAGGGGATCCAATCAGCCCCAGCATTTT.

J is TRBJ2-7 and V is TRBV6-1, with D unresolved. The CDR3 consists of 13 residues. The V end lost 3 bases, the J end lost 3 bases, and 9 bases lay between the germline ends. The V gene's germline CDR1 is MNHNS and CDR2 SASEGT. Here the CDR3 reads CASSDPVLYEQYF. Here the CDR3 DNA reads TGTGCCAGCAGTGACCCAGTTCTCTACGAGCAGTACTTC.

The chain couples TRBV6-5 to TRBJ1-1; 9 nucleotides agree with TRBD1. The V gene end was trimmed by 0 bases and the J gene end by 5 bases; junction bases not matched to a gene: 7. The CDR3 is 16 residues long. In germline, CDR1 is MNHEY, CDR2 SVGAGI. The chain's CDR3 is CASSYSIGQGKTEAFF. As DNA, the CDR3 is TGTGCCAGCAGTTACTCCATCGGACAGGGGAAGACTGAAGCTTTCTTT.

This clone was seen once. The chain uses TRBV10-3 and TRBJ2-7; tentatively, D is TRBD1 (5 bases). Germline V gives CDR1 ENHRY, CDR2 SYGVKD. There are 12 residues in the CDR3. The germline V and J ends were trimmed by 0 bases and 6 bases, with 6 bases remaining between them. Written as DNA, the CDR3 is TGTGCCATCAGTGAGTCCAGGGTCGAGCAGTACTTC. This encodes CAISESRVEQYF.

Written as DNA, the CDR3 is TGTGCCAGCAGTCTCTTCAGGATCACTAGCACAGATACGCAGTATTTT. Protein sequence: CASSLFRITSTDTQYF. The gene calls are TRBV28 and TRBJ2-3; D unclear. The V end was cut by 5 bases, the J end by 0 bases, with 15 bases between. CDR1 and CDR2 (germline): MDHEN, SYDVKM. The CDR3 covers 16 residues.

This chain connects TRBV27 to TRBJ2-7, with D possibly TRBD2 on 6 matching bases. The V end lost 4 bases, the J end lost 2 bases, and 9 bases lay between the germline ends. This CDR3 contains 13 residues. The V gene's germline CDR1 is MNHEY and CDR2 SMNVEV (reference sequence). The CDR3 DNA follows: TGTGCCAGCAGTTGGAGGGAGACCTACGAGCAGTACTTC. Its protein is CASSWRETYEQYF.

This rearrangement joins TRBV5-1 to TRBJ2-3, with 9 bases fitting TRBD2. The CDR3 loop spans 16 amino acids. Germline V gene sequence: CDR1 SGHRS, CDR2 YFSETQ. J lost 0 bases, V lost 3 bases, and 5 bases had no gene match. The CDR3 nucleotides read TGCGCCAGCAGCTCCCTCAGCGGGGGGAGCACAGATACGCAGTATTTT. This translates into CASSSLSGGSTDTQYF.

The CDR3 reads CASSREGTQNYGYTF. The CDR3 DNA reads as TGTGCCAGCAGCCGAGAAGGGACACAGAACTATGGCTACACCTTC. This chain joins TRBV4-2 and TRBJ1-2; a possible D gene is TRBD1 (6 bases). The germline V gene has CDR1 LGHNA and CDR2 YNFKEQ. V lost 4 bases, J lost 2 bases, and 14 bases lay in between. The CDR3 is made up of 15 amino acids.

The V call is TRBV18, the J call TRBJ1-4; tentatively, D is TRBD1 (5 bases). Germline CDR1 is KGHSH and CDR2 is LQKENI. The V end was cut by 3 bases, the J end by 10 bases, with 15 bases between. The CDR3 is 14 amino acids. DNA of the CDR3: TGTGCCAGCTCACCGAGGACAAGCCCACTAAAACTGTTTTTT. Amino acid sequence: CASSPRTSPLKLFF.

V usage is TRBV28 and J usage is TRBJ1-2, with a weak D call TRBD1 (6 bases). This CDR3 has 14 residues. CDR1 is MDHEN and CDR2 is SYDVKM in the germline V gene. The V gene lost 6 bases and the J gene lost 4 bases, with 15 bases spanning the gap. This chain's CDR3 is CASSRGRGAYGYTF. CDR3 bases: TGTGCCAGCAGCCGTGGGCGGGGGGCCTATGGCTACACCTTC.

V and J are TRBV28 and TRBJ1-1, with 8 bases matching TRBD1. The CDR3 has 14 residues. V lost 7 bases to trimming and J lost 1 base; unmatched junction nucleotides: 5. Germline values: CDR1 MDHEN, CDR2 SYDVKM. The CDR3 DNA reads as TGTGCCAGCATGGCGGACAGGGCGAACACTGAAGCTTTCTTT. It yields the protein CASMADRANTEAFF.

The genes are TRBV9 and TRBJ2-3; TRBD2 agrees at 7 bases. The trim removed 3 bases at V and 2 bases at J, leaving 12 bases unmatched. The germline V gene encodes CDR1 SGDLS and CDR2 YYNGEE. The CDR3 spans 17 residues. This CDR3 is CASSAPRGSGVTDTQYF. In nucleotides, the CDR3 is TGTGCCAGCAGCGCCCCCCGGGGGAGCGGGGTCACAGATACGCAGTATTTT.

This clone was recorded once. This chain joins TRBV10-3 and TRBJ1-6; 8 bases line up with TRBD1. Germline CDR1 reads ENHRY; CDR2 reads SYGVKD. CDR3 length equals 15 residues. With 2 bases clipped from V and 8 bases from J, the junction kept 5 bases outside the gene matches. The CDR3 region has the DNA TGTGCCATCAGTGAGACCGGACAGGGTTATTCACCCCTCCACTTT. Encoded protein: CAISETGQGYSPLHF.

V usage is TRBV9 and J usage is TRBJ2-7; possible D gene TRBD2, 5 bases. In germline, CDR1 is SGDLS, CDR2 YYNGEE. CDR3 length: 13 amino acids. V lost 1 base and J lost 6, with 11 bases in between. Here the CDR3 reads CASSVQVGSEQYF. In nucleotides, the CDR3 is TGTGCCAGCAGCGTACAGGTTGGGAGCGAGCAGTACTTC.

This clone was recorded once. The rearrangement links TRBV9 to TRBJ2-2; TRBD2 might be the D (6 bases). The CDR3 spans 13 residues. In germline, CDR1 is SGDLS, CDR2 YYNGEE. Trimming shortened V by 4 bases and J by 5 bases, and 9 bases separated the two germline ends. For the CDR3, the DNA is TGTGCCAGCAGCACCGGGGGTACCGGGGAGCTGTTTTTT. This codes for CASSTGGTGELFF.

V usage is TRBV10-3 and J usage is TRBJ2-3; TRBD2 aligns across 15 bases. V lost 9 bases and J lost 3; bases outside the gene matches: 4. Germline V gives CDR1 ENHRY, CDR2 SYGVKD. The CDR3 spans 15 residues. The chain's CDR3 is CAIGTSGRSTDTQYF. In DNA form, the CDR3 reads TGTGCCATTGGGACTAGCGGGAGGTCAACAGATACGCAGTATTTT.

The chain combines TRBV30 with TRBJ1-1; D may be TRBD1 (6 bases). With 1 base removed from V and 0 bases from J, the gap between germline ends came to 15 bases. Germline CDR1 reads GTSNPN; CDR2 reads SVGIG (reference sequence). There are 16 residues in the CDR3. The CDR3 bases are TGTGCCTGGAGTGCGGGGATCAGGGGAATGAACACTGAAGCTTTCTTT. Translating it yields CAWSAGIRGMNTEAFF.

This clone occurred once. The V gene is TRBV29-1, the J gene TRBJ1-5; tentatively, D is TRBD1 (5 bases). Germline V gene data show CDR1 as SQVTM and CDR2 as ANQGSEA. Deletions cut 7 bases from V and 1 base from J, with 11 bases between. This CDR3 is built from 13 residues. The CDR3 is CSARGGSNQPQHF. The CDR3 nucleotides read TGCAGCGCCCGGGGGGGGAGCAATCAGCCCCAGCATTTT.

The chain links TRBV19 to TRBJ1-5; unclear D gene. The germline gives CDR1 LNHDA, CDR2 SQIVND (reference sequence). The length of the CDR3 is 13 residues. The ends were cut back, 5 bases at V and 8 bases at J, with 13 bases in the middle. CDR3 residues: CASSASRGEPQHF. As DNA, the CDR3 is TGTGCCAGTAGTGCGTCCCGTGGAGAGCCCCAGCATTTT.

This rearrangement joins TRBV7-2 to TRBJ1-3, with D unresolved. Trimming removed 4 bases from V and 0 bases from J, with 22 bases in between. The CDR3 has 19 amino acids. Germline V lookup: CDR1 SGHTA, CDR2 FQGNSA. This CDR3 is CASSSSNRWTSRSGNTIYF. The CDR3 DNA reads TGTGCCAGCAGCTCTTCGAACCGTTGGACTTCTCGCTCTGGAAACACCATATATTTT.

CDR3 in amino acids: CASIKDRGNYGYTF. The CDR3 DNA is TGTGCCAGCATTAAGGACAGGGGTAACTATGGCTACACCTTC. V and J are TRBV2 and TRBJ1-2, with TRBD1 identical over 9 bases. Looked up from germline, CDR1 is SNHLY and CDR2 is FYNNEI. The ends lost 7 bases at V and 1 base at J; junction bases unmatched: 4. This CDR3 region has 14 residues.

This chain connects TRBV6-5 to TRBJ2-7, with TRBD1 identical over 7 bases. The CDR3 has 13 residues. V lost 6 bases and J lost 2; bases outside the gene matches: 4. The germline V gene has CDR1 MNHEY and CDR2 SVGAGI. This chain's CDR3 is CASRRTGPYEQYF. In DNA, the CDR3 is TGTGCCAGCAGGAGGACAGGACCCTACGAGCAGTACTTC.

The chain links TRBV6-6 to TRBJ2-5; 7 nucleotides align to TRBD1. CDR1 is MNHNY, CDR2 SVGAGI, per germline (reference sequence). J was trimmed by 4 bases and V by 2 bases; bases with no gene match: 10. This CDR3 region has 16 residues. This CDR3 reads CASSYPTGVVGETQYF. The CDR3 DNA reads as TGTGCCAGCAGTTACCCTACAGGGGTGGTTGGAGAGACCCAGTACTTC.

CDR3 sequence reads: CASSLEGGHADTQYF. In DNA, the CDR3 is TGTGCCAGCAGCTTGGAGGGGGGGCACGCAGATACGCAGTATTTT. The rearrangement uses TRBV5-4 and TRBJ2-3; the D gene is possibly TRBD2 (7 bases). CDR3 length equals 15 residues. The germline V gene has CDR1 SGHNT and CDR2 YYREEE (reference sequence). V was shortened by 0 bases and J by 4 bases, with 12 bases between the two germline ends. Drawing the rest from reference TRBV5-4 and TRBJ2-3, the complete variable domain is ETGVTQSPTHLIKTRGQQVTLRCSSQSGHNTVSWYQQALGQGPQFIFQYYREEENGRGNFPPRFSGLQFPNYSSELNVNALELDDSALYLCASSLEGGHADTQYFGPGTRLTVL.

The J gene is TRBJ1-1, the V gene TRBV12-5, with D unclear. This CDR3 spans 14 amino acids. Deletions cut 7 bases from V and 1 base from J, with 13 bases between. Germline V lookup: CDR1 LGHNT, CDR2 FRNRAP. CDR3 in DNA: TGTGCTAGTGCTCGGGAGAGTTCGAACACTGAAGCTTTCTTT. This encodes CASARESSNTEAFF.

The chain recombines TRBV6-1 with TRBJ1-2; D unresolved. The CDR3 has 15 amino acids. Trimming removed 0 bases at V and 4 bases at J, with 12 bases between. Germline CDR1 reads MNHNS; CDR2 reads SASEGT. The CDR3 loop reads CASSEARHQFYGYTF. DNA of the CDR3: TGTGCCAGCAGTGAAGCGAGGCACCAGTTCTATGGCTACACCTTC.

The chain recombines TRBV27 with TRBJ2-3; D gene uncertain. V was pared by 7 bases and J by 6 bases, with 14 bases between. Germline loops: CDR1 MNHEY, CDR2 SMNVEV (reference sequence). This CDR3 is built from 13 residues. The CDR3: CASNPLFEDTQYF. Here the CDR3 DNA reads TGTGCCAGCAACCCCCTCTTCGAGGATACGCAGTATTTT.